Sequencing of this T cell receptor (beta chain) was carried out in a study of CD4+ T cells in melanoma. The repertoire was sequenced with immunoSEQ multiplex PCR; TCRdb's copy has only in-frame clones and lacks some. This repertoire shows 9,900 or so clones, about three quarters found once; its top ten account for roughly 20%. Sequencing was performed on cells from a culture (not recorded whether cultured in vitro). The source of this sequence is a human donor with melanoma.

CDR3 region: CASGGEGQGSYNEQFF. The CDR3 bases are TGTGCCAGCGGTGGAGAAGGGCAGGGCTCCTACAATGAGCAGTTCTTC. The chain is built from TRBV2 and TRBJ2-1; possible D gene TRBD1, 5 bases. Deletions cut 8 bases from V and 0 bases from J, with 17 bases between. This CDR3 has 16 residues. The germline gives CDR1 SNHLY, CDR2 FYNNEI. Filled out from reference TRBV2 and TRBJ2-1, the complete variable domain reads EPEVTQTPSHQVTQMGQEVILRCVPISNHLYFYWYRQILGQKVEFLVSFYNNEISEKSEIFDDQFSVERPDGSNFTLKIRSTKLEDSAMYFCASGGEGQGSYNEQFFGPGTRLTVL.